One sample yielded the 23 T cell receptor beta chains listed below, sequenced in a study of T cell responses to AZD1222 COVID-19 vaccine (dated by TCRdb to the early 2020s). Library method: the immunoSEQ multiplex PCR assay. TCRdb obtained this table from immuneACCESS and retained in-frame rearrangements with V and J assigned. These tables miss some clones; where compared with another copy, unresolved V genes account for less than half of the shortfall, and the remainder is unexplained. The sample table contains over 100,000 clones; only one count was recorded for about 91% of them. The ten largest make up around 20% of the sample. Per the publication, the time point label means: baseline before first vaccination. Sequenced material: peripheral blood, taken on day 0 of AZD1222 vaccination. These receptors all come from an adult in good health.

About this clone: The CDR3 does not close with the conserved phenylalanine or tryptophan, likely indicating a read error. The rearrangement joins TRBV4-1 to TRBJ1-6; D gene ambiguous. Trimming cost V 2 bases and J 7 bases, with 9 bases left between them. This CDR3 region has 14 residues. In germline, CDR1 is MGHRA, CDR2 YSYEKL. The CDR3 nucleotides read TGCGCCAGCAGCCAACCCGTAAGGAATTCACCCCTCCACCTT. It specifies CASSQPVRNSPLHL.

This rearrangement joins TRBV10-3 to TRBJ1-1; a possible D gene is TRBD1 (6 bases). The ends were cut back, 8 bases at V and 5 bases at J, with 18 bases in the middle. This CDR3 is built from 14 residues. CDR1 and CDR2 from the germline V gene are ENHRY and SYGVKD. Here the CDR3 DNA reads TGTGCCATCCGAGAACCCCAGGGGTGGACTGAAGCTTTCTTT. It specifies CAIREPQGWTEAFF.

The CDR3, as DNA: TGCGCCAGCAGCGAAACAGGGGTCTATGGCTACACCTTC. It yields the protein CASSETGVYGYTF. This chain connects TRBV5-1 to TRBJ1-2; 7 bases align to TRBD1. Germline V lookup: CDR1 SGHRS, CDR2 YFSETQ. The CDR3 extends over 13 amino acids. V was clipped by 4 bases and J by 4 bases; unmatched bases: 4. Filled out from reference TRBV5-1 and TRBJ1-2, the complete variable domain reads KAGVTQTPRYLIKTRGQQVTLSCSPISGHRSVSWYQQTPGQGLQFLFEYFSETQRNKGNFPGRFSGRQFSNSRSEMNVSTLELGDSALYLCASSETGVYGYTFGSGTRLTVV.

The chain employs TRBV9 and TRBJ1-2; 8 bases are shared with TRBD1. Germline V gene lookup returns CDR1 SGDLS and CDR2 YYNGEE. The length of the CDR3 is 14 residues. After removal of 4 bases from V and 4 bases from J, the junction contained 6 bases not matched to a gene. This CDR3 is CASSSGTGTYGYTF. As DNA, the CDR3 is TGTGCCAGCAGCAGCGGGACAGGAACCTATGGCTACACCTTC.

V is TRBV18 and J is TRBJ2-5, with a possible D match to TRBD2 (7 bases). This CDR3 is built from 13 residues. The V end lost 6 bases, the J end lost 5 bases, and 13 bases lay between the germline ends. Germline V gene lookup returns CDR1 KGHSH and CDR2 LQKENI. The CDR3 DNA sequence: TGTGCCAGCTCCCGCGGGGGCCTGGAGACCCAGTACTTC. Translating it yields CASSRGGLETQYF.

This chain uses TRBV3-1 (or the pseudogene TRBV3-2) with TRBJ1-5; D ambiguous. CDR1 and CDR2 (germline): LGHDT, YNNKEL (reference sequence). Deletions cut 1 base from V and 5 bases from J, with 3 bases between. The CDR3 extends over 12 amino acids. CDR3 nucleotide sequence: TGTGCCAGCAGCCAAGGGGATCAGCCCCAGCATTTT. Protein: CASSQGDQPQHF.

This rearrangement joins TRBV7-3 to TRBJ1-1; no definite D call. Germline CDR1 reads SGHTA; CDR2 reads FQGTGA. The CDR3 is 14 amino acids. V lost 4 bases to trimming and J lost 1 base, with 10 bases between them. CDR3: CASSSLGGNTEAFF. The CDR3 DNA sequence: TGTGCCAGCAGCTCCCTCGGAGGGAACACTGAAGCTTTCTTT.

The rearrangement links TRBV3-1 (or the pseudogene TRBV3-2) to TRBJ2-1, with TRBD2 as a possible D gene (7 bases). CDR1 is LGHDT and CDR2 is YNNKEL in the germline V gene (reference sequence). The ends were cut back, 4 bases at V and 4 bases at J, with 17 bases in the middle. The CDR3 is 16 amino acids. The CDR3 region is CASSRTRGGAYNEQFF. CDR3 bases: TGTGCCAGCAGCCGCACAAGAGGGGGGGCTTACAATGAGCAGTTCTTC.

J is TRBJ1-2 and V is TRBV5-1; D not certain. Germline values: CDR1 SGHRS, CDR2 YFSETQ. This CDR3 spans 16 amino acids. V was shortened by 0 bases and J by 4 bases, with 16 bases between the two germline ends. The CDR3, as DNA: TGCGCCAGCAGCTTGGGGTTATGGGGTCCTGGCTATGGCTACACCTTC. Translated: CASSLGLWGPGYGYTF.

This chain's CDR3 is CASSLETVDYGYTF. CDR3 coding DNA: TGTGCCAGCAGCTTGGAGACAGTAGACTATGGCTACACCTTC. This chain connects TRBV5-5 to TRBJ1-2; D might be TRBD1 (5 bases). The CDR3 is 14 amino acids. The V and J ends lost 0 bases and 3 bases respectively, with 9 bases between them. Germline V gives CDR1 SGHKS, CDR2 YYEKEE (reference sequence).

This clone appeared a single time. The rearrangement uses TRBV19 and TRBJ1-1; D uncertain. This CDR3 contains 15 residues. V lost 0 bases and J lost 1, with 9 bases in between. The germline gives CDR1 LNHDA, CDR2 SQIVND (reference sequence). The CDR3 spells CASSIDPGGNTEAFF. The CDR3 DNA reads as TGTGCCAGTAGTATAGATCCGGGCGGGAACACTGAAGCTTTCTTT. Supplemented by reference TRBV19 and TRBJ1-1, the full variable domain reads DGGITQSPKYLFRKEGQNVTLSCEQNLNHDAMYWYRQDPGQGLRLIYYSQIVNDFQKGDIAEGYSVSREKKESFPLTVTSAQKNPTAFYLCASSIDPGGNTEAFFGQGTRLTVV.

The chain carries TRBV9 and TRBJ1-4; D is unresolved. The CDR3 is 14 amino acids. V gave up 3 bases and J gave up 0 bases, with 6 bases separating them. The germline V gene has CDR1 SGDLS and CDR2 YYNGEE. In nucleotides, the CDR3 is TGTGCCAGCAGCGGAGGAACAACTAATGAAAAACTGTTTTTT. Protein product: CASSGGTTNEKLFF.

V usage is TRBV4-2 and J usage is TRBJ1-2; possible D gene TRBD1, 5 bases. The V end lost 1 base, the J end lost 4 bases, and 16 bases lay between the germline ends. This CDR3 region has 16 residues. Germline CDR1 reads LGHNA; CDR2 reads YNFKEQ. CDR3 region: CASSQVGDSGFYGYTF. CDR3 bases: TGTGCCAGCAGCCAAGTGGGGGATAGTGGGTTCTATGGCTACACCTTC.

Here the CDR3 DNA reads TGTGCCAGCAGCCCCGGAGGGGACTCTGGAAACACCATATATTTT. It translates to CASSPGGDSGNTIYF. This chain links TRBV3-1 (or the pseudogene TRBV3-2) with TRBJ1-3; D possibly corresponds to TRBD1 (5 bases). The V end lost 4 bases, the J end lost 0 bases, and 10 bases lay between the germline ends. CDR1 is LGHDT and CDR2 is YNNKEL in the germline V gene (reference sequence). The length of the CDR3 is 15 residues.

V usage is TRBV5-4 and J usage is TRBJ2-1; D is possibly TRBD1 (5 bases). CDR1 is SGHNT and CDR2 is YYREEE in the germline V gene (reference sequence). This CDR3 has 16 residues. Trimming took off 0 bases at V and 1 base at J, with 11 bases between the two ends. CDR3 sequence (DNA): TGTGCCAGCAGCTTGGGTCGGGCAGGGTCCTACAATGAGCAGTTCTTC. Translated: CASSLGRAGSYNEQFF.

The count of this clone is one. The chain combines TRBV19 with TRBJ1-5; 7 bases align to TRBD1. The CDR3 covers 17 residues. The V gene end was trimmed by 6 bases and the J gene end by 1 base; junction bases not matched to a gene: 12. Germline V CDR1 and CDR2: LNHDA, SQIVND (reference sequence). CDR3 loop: CASSPHTGAGSNQPQHF. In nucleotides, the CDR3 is TGTGCCAGTAGCCCCCACACAGGGGCTGGGAGCAATCAGCCCCAGCATTTT.

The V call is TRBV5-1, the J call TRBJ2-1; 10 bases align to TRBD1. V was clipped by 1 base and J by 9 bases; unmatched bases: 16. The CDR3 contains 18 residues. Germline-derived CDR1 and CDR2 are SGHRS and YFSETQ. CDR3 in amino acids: CASSLTASGTGVFSEQFF. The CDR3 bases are TGCGCCAGCAGCTTGACTGCTTCCGGGACAGGGGTCTTCAGTGAGCAGTTCTTC.

Here the CDR3 DNA reads TGTGCCAGCAGCTTGGCGCGGGGGAGCTCCTACGAGCAGTACTTC. Translated: CASSLARGSSYEQYF. The V gene is TRBV5-6, the J gene TRBJ2-7; 7 nucleotides line up with TRBD2. The CDR3 length is 15 residues. V lost 0 bases to trimming and J lost 0 bases; unmatched junction nucleotides: 3. Germline assignment: CDR1 SGHDT and CDR2 YYEEEE.

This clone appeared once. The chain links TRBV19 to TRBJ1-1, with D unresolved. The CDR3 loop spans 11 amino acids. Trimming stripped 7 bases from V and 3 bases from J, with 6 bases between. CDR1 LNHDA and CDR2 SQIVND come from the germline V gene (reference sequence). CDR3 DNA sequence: TGTGCCAGTAACGGGTACACTGAAGCTTTCTTT. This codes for CASNGYTEAFF.

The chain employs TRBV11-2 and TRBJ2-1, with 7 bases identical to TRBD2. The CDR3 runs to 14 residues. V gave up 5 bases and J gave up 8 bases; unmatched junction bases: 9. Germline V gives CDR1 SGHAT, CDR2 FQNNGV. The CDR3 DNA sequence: TGTGCCAGCAGCAACCGGGACTACAGCTATGAGCAGTTCTTC. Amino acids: CASSNRDYSYEQFF.

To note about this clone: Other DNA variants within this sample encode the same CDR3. The CDR3 region has the DNA TGTGCCAGCAGTTTCTTAGGTCAGCCCCAGCATTTT. This encodes CASSFLGQPQHF. V is TRBV12-3 or TRBV12-4 and J is TRBJ1-5, with no clear D. The CDR3 runs to 12 residues. V lost 3 bases, J lost 6 bases, and 6 bases lay in between.

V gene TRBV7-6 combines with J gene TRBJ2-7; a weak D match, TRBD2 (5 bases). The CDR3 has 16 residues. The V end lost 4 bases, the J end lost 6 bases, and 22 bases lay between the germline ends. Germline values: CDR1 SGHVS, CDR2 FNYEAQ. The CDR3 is CASSSTPRGRTREQYF. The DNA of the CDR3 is TGTGCCAGCAGCTCAACCCCTCGGGGTAGAACACGCGAGCAGTACTTC.

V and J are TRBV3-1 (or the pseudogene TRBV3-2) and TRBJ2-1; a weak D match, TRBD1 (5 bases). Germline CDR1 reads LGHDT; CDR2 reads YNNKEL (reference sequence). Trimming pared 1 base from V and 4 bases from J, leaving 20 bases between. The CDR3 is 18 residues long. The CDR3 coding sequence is TGTGCCAGCAGCCAAGTACAACAGGTAATGTCCGGGTACAATGAGCAGTTCTTC. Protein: CASSQVQQVMSGYNEQFF.